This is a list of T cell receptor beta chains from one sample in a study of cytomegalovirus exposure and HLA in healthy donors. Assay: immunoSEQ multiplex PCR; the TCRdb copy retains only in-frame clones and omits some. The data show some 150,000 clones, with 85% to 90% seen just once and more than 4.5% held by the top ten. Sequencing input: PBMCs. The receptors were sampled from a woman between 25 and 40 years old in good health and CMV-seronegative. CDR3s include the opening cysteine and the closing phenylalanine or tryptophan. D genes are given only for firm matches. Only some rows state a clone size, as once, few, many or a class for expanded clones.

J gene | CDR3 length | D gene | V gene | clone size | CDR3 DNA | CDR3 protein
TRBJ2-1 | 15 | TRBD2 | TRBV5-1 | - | TGCGCCAGCAGTTTAAGCGGGAGGGCACAAGATGAGCAGTTCTTC | CASSLSGRAQDEQFF
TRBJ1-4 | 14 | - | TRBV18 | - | TGTGCCAGCTCACCATTCGAGACTAATGAAAAACTGTTTTTT | CASSPFETNEKLFF
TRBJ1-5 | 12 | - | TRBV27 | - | TGTGCCAGCAGTTTCCAGGGTCAGCCCCAGCATTTT | CASSFQGQPQHF
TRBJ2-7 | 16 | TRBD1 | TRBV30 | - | TGTGCCTGGAGCGCAGTCCCGGGACAGGGTGTGTACGAGCAGTACTTC | CAWSAVPGQGVYEQYF
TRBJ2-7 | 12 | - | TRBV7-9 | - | TGTGCCAGCAGCTTAGCAATATACGAGCAGTACTTC | CASSLAIYEQYF
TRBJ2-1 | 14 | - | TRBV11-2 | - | TGTGCCAGCAGCTTAGGCCCAGCGGACAATGAGCAGTTCTTC | CASSLGPADNEQFF
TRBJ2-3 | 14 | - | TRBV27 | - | TGTGCCAGCAGTGCCACCCGCGATACAGATACGCAGTATTTT | CASSATRDTDTQYF
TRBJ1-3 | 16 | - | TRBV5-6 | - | TGTGCCAGCAGCCTTCTCGGGGGGATGGGTGGAAACACCATATATTTT | CASSLLGGMGGNTIYF
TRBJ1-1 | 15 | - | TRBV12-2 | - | TGTGCAAGTCGACCCGGACAGGGAGTTTTCACTGAAGCTTTCTTT | CASRPGQGVFTEAFF
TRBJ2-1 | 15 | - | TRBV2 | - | TGTGCCAGCAGTAAGGACTACCCCGGGTCCAATGAGCAGTTCTTC | CASSKDYPGSNEQFF
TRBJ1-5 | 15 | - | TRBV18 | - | TGTGCCAGCTCACCACCCTCGGGGAGAGGGCAGCCCCAGCATTTT | CASSPPSGRGQPQHF
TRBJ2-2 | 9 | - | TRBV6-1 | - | TGTGCCAGCAGGGGCGAACTGTTTTTT | CASRGELFF
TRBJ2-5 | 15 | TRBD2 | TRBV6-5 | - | TGTGCCAGCAGGAGACTAGCGGGGGGGGCGGAGACCCAGTACTTC | CASRRLAGGAETQYF
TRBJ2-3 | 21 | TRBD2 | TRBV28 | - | TGTGCCAGCAGTTTATTGATTTTAAGATCAATCGGCGGGAGCGAGGCAGATACGCAGTATTTT | CASSLLILRSIGGSEADTQYF
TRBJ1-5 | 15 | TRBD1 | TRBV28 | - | TGTGCCAGCAGCCGGGACAGGTTTAGCAATCAGCCCCAGCATTTT | CASSRDRFSNQPQHF
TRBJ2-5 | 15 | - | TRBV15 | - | TGTGCCACCAGCAGAGATACAGGGTTCGGGGAGACCCAGTACTTC | CATSRDTGFGETQYF
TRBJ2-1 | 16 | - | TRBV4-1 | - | TGCGCCAGCAGCCAAGGCAACCGTATTTACGGCAATGAGCAGTTCTTC | CASSQGNRIYGNEQFF
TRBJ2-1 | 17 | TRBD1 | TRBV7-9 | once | TGTGCCAGCAGCTTTGTAGGGATGGACAGGCGCCTCAATGAGCAGTTCTTC | CASSFVGMDRRLNEQFF
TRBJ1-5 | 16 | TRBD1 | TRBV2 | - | TGTGCCAGCAGCCCCGACAGGGCCTATAGCAATCAGCCCCAGCATTTT | CASSPDRAYSNQPQHF
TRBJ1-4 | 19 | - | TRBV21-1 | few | TGTGCCAGCAGCAAAAGGCCCCGAGGCAGGGGGCGTCCTAATGAAAAACTGTTTTTT | CASSKRPRGRGRPNEKLFF
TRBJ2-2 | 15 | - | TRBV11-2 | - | TGTGCCAGCAGCAGCTTATGGGAAGGGGGAAGGGAGCTGTTTTTT | CASSSLWEGGRELFF